This T cell receptor (beta chain) derives from a study of cytomegalovirus exposure and HLA in healthy donors. General study results and limits: In a later analysis, at a false discovery rate of 0.05, some 15,000 TCR beta sequences were associated with HLA alleles. What TCR beta sequences reportedly achieved was accurate prediction of HLA-A and HLA-B alleles in most subjects.

Comment on this clone: The target antigen is unknown.

The PCR employed 60 Vbeta primers together with 13 Jbeta primers. Some clones are missing from TCRdb's copy, which holds only in-frame ones; the method was immunoSEQ multiplex PCR. This sample contains tens of thousands of clones. Trimming shortened V by 7 bases and J by 6 bases, and 16 bases separated the two germline ends. Germline lookup yields CDR1 SNHLY and CDR2 FYNNEI. The CDR3 has 13 amino acids. The rearrangement links TRBV2 to TRBJ2-7, with a weak D call TRBD2 (6 bases). Sequenced material: PBMCs. The source of this sequence is a woman aged 55-69 years in good health and CMV-seronegative. The CDR3 DNA is TGTGCCAGCAATCCCAGACTAGTAACCGAGCAGTACTTC. This sequence encodes CASNPRLVTEQYF.